A single T cell receptor (beta chain) is shown here with its context. This sample stems from a study of PD-1 blockade in classical Hodgkin lymphoma. Germline CDR1 and CDR2: SGDLS and YYNGEE. V was clipped by 0 bases and J by 5 bases, with 14 bases between them. CDR3 length: 15 residues. Measured with immunoSEQ multiplex PCR; TCRdb has only the in-frame clones, and not every one. The sample holds 9,000 or so clones; around nine tenths are singletons and the top ten take 20% to 25%. Sample time point: cycle 4 day 1 (C4D1), after more than five weeks of nivolumab. Brentuximab vedotin exposure varied among the patients, all of whom had relapsed after autologous stem cell transplantation.

The chain carries TRBV9 and TRBJ2-5, with a possible D match to TRBD2 (6 bases). The source material was peripheral blood mononuclear cells (PBMCs), sampled before the fourth cycle of nivolumab. This clonotype was obtained from a human donor with classical Hodgkin lymphoma. CDR3 loop: CASSVELAFGETQYF. For the CDR3, the DNA is TGTGCCAGCAGCGTAGAACTAGCTTTTGGGGAGACCCAGTACTTC.